Below, 7 T cell receptor beta chains from the same sample are listed, as sequenced in a study of shared clonotypes between healthy human individuals. Profiled with immunoSEQ multiplex PCR; TCRdb holds only in-frame clones, not every one. The sample includes approximately 980,000 clones, around three quarters seen only once; the top ten take about 1.5%. What was sequenced was memory CD4+ T cells sorted from blood. Subset given: CD45RA-negative fraction. These receptors all stem from a man between 18 and 35 years old in good health.

The chain is built from TRBV5-1 and TRBJ2-7; D remains unclear. The germline gives CDR1 SGHRS, CDR2 YFSETQ. Trimming removed 3 bases from V and 6 bases from J, with 10 bases in between. The CDR3 sequence is 12 residues long. The CDR3 DNA sequence: TGCGCCAGCAGCTACTCTACTGGCGAGCAGTACTTC. It yields the protein CASSYSTGEQYF.

DNA for the CDR3: TGTGCCAGCAGCCTGACCGAGTGGGTAGGAGATGGCTACACCTTC. Its protein product is CASSLTEWVGDGYTF. This rearrangement joins TRBV11-2 to TRBJ1-2; D remains ambiguous. V was cut by 5 bases and J by 6 bases, with 19 bases left in between. The CDR3 has 15 amino acids. Germline CDR1 is SGHAT and CDR2 is FQNNGV.

Points on this clone: The same CDR3 also results from other DNA sequences found in this sample. The rearrangement joins TRBV10-1 to TRBJ2-7; 8 bases agree with TRBD1. J was trimmed by 2 bases and V by 6 bases; bases with no gene match: 6. Germline CDR1 is WNHNN and CDR2 is SYGVQD (reference sequence). The CDR3 sequence is 14 residues long. CDR3 in amino acids: CASSGDRPPYEQYF. CDR3 bases: TGCGCCAGCAGCGGGGACAGGCCGCCCTACGAGCAGTACTTC.

V is TRBV7-2 and J is TRBJ2-7; possible D gene TRBD2, 5 bases. Between the trimmed V and J ends, which lost 4 bases and 3 bases, there was a span of 13 bases. The CDR3 contains 14 residues. Per the germline V gene, CDR1 is SGHTA and CDR2 is FQGNSA. CDR3 sequence reads: CASSYTGTYYEQYF. The CDR3 DNA follows: TGTGCCAGCAGCTATACGGGAACGTACTACGAGCAGTACTTC.

Concerning this clone itself: Other nucleotide sequences in the sample specify the same CDR3. V and J are TRBV18 and TRBJ2-2, with D possibly matching TRBD1 (6 bases). V lost 3 bases and J 4 bases, leaving 9 bases between the germline ends. This CDR3 contains 14 residues. Germline CDR1 and CDR2: KGHSH and LQKENI. The CDR3 DNA sequence: TGTGCCAGCTCACCTACAGGGAGCACCGGGGAGCTGTTTTTT. Protein product: CASSPTGSTGELFF. Complete variable domain (other parts from reference TRBV18 and TRBJ2-2): NAGVMQNPRHLVRRRGQEARLRCSPMKGHSHVYWYRQLPEEGLKFMVYLQKENIIDESGMPKERFSAEFPKEGPSILRIQQVVRGDSAAYFCASSPTGSTGELFFGEGSRLTVL.

The chain recombines TRBV2 with TRBJ1-4, with D possibly TRBD1 on 6 matching bases. The CDR3 covers 13 residues. V dropped 7 bases and J dropped 5 bases, with 11 bases sitting between them. Germline V gene data show CDR1 as SNHLY and CDR2 as FYNNEI. The CDR3 here is CASIQGGNEKLFF. The CDR3 bases are TGTGCCAGCATACAGGGAGGGAATGAAAAACTGTTTTTT.

The chain has TRBV5-1 and TRBJ2-3, with 9 positions matching TRBD1. The length of the CDR3 is 14 residues. Germline CDR1 SGHRS, CDR2 YFSETQ. Trimming removed 4 bases from V and 4 bases from J; junction bases left unmatched: 4. CDR3 sequence: CASSEDRGSDTQYF. For the CDR3, the DNA is TGCGCCAGCAGCGAGGACAGGGGTTCAGATACGCAGTATTTT.